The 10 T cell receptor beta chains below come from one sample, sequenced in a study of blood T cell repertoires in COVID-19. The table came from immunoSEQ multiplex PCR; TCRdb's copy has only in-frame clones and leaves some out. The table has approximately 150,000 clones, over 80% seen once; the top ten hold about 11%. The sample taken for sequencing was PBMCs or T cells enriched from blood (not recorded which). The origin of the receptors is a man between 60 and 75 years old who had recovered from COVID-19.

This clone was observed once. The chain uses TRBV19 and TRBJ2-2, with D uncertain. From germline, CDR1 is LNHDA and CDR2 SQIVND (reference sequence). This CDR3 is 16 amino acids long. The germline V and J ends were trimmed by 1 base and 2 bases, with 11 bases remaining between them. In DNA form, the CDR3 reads TGTGCCAGTAGTATAGGCAACTGGAGAAACACCGGGGAGCTGTTTTTT. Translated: CASSIGNWRNTGELFF.

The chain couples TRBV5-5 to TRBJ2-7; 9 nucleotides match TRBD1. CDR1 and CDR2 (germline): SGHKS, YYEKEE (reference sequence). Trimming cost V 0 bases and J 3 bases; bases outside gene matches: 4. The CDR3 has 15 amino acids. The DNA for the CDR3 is TGTGCCAGCAGCTTGGCGGGACAGGGTATCTACGAGCAGTACTTC. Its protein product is CASSLAGQGIYEQYF. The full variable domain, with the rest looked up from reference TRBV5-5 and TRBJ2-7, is DAGVTQSPTHLIKTRGQQVTLRCSPISGHKSVSWYQQVLGQGPQFIFQYYEKEERGRGNFPDRFSARQFPNYSSELNVNALLLGDSALYLCASSLAGQGIYEQYFGPGTRLTVT.

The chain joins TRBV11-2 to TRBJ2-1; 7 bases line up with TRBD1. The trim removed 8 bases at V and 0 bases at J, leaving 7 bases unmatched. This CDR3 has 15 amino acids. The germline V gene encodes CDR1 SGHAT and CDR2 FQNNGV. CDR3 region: CASARQGSSYNEQFF. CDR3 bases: TGTGCCAGCGCCCGACAGGGATCCTCCTACAATGAGCAGTTCTTC.

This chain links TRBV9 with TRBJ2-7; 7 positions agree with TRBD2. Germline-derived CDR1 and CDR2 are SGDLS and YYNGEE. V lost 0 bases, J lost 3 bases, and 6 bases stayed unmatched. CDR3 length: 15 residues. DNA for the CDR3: TGTGCCAGCAGCGTAGAGGTGGGAGGGGTCTACGAGCAGTACTTC. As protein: CASSVEVGGVYEQYF.

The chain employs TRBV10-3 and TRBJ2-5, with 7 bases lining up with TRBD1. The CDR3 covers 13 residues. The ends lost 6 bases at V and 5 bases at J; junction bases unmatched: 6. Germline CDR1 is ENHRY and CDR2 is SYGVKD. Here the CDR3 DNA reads TGTGCCATCAGCGAGGGGGCCGGGGAGACCCAGTACTTC. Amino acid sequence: CAISEGAGETQYF.

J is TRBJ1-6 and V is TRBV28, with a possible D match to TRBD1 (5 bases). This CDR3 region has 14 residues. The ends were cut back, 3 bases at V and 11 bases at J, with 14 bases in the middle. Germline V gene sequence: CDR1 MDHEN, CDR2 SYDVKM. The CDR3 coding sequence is TGTGCCAGCAGTTTGGACACCGGTAGGACACCCCTCCACTTT. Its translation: CASSLDTGRTPLHF.

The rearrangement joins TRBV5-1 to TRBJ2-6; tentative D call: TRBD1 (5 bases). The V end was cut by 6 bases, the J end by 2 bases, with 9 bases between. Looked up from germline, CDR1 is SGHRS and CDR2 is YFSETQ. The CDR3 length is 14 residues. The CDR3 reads CASTMTAGANVLTF. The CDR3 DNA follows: TGCGCCAGCACCATGACAGCTGGGGCCAACGTCCTGACTTTC.

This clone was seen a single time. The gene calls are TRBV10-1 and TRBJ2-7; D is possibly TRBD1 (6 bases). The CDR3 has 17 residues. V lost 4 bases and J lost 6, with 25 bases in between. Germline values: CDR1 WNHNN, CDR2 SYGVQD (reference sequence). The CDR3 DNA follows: TGCGCCAGCAGTGCCCGGCCCCAGGGGCGTGAAAAGGGCGAGCAGTACTTC. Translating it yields CASSARPQGREKGEQYF.

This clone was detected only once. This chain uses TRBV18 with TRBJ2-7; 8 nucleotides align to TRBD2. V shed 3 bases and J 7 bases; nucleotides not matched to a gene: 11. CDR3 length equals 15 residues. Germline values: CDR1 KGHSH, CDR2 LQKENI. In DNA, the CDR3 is TGTGCCAGCTCACCCGTCGGGGCGGGAGGTGGGGAGCAGTACTTC. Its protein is CASSPVGAGGGEQYF.

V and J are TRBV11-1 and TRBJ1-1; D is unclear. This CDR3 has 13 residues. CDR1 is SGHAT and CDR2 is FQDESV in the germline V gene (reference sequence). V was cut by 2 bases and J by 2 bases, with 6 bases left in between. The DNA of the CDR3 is TGTGCCAGCAGCTTATACTCCAACACTGAAGCTTTCTTT. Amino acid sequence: CASSLYSNTEAFF.